The 18 T cell receptor beta chains reported below all come from one sample, sequenced in a study of CD8 T cells in ankylosing spondylitis. TCRdb processed the 5' RACE reads anew with MiXCR; each CDR3 protein has one entry. Found here are approximately 140,000 distinct CDR3 sequences, about a sixth of them singletons; the top ten hold about 30%. Their antigens are not known. General study findings and limits: Ankylosing spondylitis blood appeared to be characterized by a TCR beta motif of eight highly homologous variants.

Sequenced input: blood, either unsorted or a sorted T cell fraction (not recorded which). These receptors were collected from a male donor with ankylosing spondylitis.

This clonotype was seen a single time. The chain joins TRBV7-9 to TRBJ1-2; D unresolved. V lost 4 bases and J lost 8, with 14 bases in between. CDR3 length: 13 amino acids. Germline lookup yields CDR1 SEHNR and CDR2 FQNEAQ (reference sequence). The CDR3 is CASSSRGQIGYTF. CDR3 nucleotide sequence: TGTGCCAGCAGCTCCCGAGGGCAGATAGGCTACACCTTC. The full variable domain, its missing parts supplied by reference TRBV7-9 and TRBJ1-2, is DTGVSQNPRHKITKRGQNVTFRCDPISEHNRLYWYRQTLGQGPEFLTYFQNEAQLEKSRLLSDRFSAERPKGSFSTLEIQRTEQGDSAMYLCASSSRGQIGYTFGSGTRLTVV.

This clonotype was seen a few times. The chain links TRBV7-2 to TRBJ1-5; D is undetermined. The CDR3 is 15 residues long. V lost 4 bases and J 0 bases, leaving 10 bases between the germline ends. Germline V gives CDR1 SGHTA, CDR2 FQGNSA. CDR3 sequence reads: CASSSWTYSNQPQHF. The DNA for the CDR3 is TGTGCCAGCAGCTCCTGGACGTATAGCAATCAGCCCCAGCATTTT.

The chain links TRBV7-9 to TRBJ2-3; TRBD1 matches 10 bases. V dropped 6 bases and J dropped 6; count of bases not matched to a gene: 15. CDR3 length equals 17 residues. Germline CDR1 and CDR2: SEHNR and FQNEAQ (reference sequence). CDR3 DNA sequence: TGTGCCAGCAGTCTCCCCGGGACAGGGGTGCTCGGGGATACGCAGTATTTT. Protein sequence: CASSLPGTGVLGDTQYF.

The rearrangement uses TRBV6-2 or TRBV6-3 and TRBJ2-3; D possibly uses TRBD1 or TRBD2 (5 bases each). With 2 bases removed from V and 3 bases from J, the gap between germline ends came to 15 bases. The CDR3 covers 16 residues. Germline assignment: CDR1 MNHEY and CDR2 SVGEGT. CDR3 sequence: CASSYPGQGETDTQYF. The CDR3 coding sequence is TGTGCCAGCAGTTACCCCGGACAAGGGGAGACAGATACGCAGTATTTT.

This clonotype was seen a handful of times. The gene calls are TRBV3-1 and TRBJ2-3; D possibly uses TRBD1 or TRBD2 (5 bases each). Per the germline V gene, CDR1 is LGHDT and CDR2 is YNNKEL (reference sequence). CDR3 size: 18 residues. V was shortened by 0 bases and J by 3 bases, with 19 bases between the two germline ends. The CDR3 nucleotides are TGTGCCAGCAGCCAAGACAAAAGGGGACGTGTGCAAACAGATACGCAGTATTTT. It is translated as CASSQDKRGRVQTDTQYF.

In this sample, this clonotype turned up a few times. V and J are TRBV27 and TRBJ2-7, with TRBD1 identical over 8 bases. With V trimmed by 10 bases and J by 7 bases, 12 bases remained unmatched. The CDR3 runs 13 residues. CDR1 is MNHEY, CDR2 SMNVEV, per germline (reference sequence). CDR3 sequence: CATLGTGTFEQYF. CDR3 bases: TGTGCCACACTCGGGACAGGAACTTTTGAGCAGTACTTC.

The chain carries TRBV27 and TRBJ2-3; 13 positions match TRBD2. Germline trimming cut 6 bases from V and 4 bases from J; bases unmatched to any gene: 4. From germline, CDR1 is MNHEY and CDR2 SMNVEV (reference sequence). This CDR3 contains 15 residues. DNA of the CDR3: TGTGCCAGCAGCCGCGGGACTAGCGGGGCAGATACGCAGTATTTT. Translating it yields CASSRGTSGADTQYF.

V and J are TRBV20-1 and TRBJ2-7, with 8 bases identical to TRBD2. CDR1 and CDR2 (germline): DFQATT, SNEGSKA (reference sequence). V was pared by 6 bases and J by 1 base, with 5 bases of the junction left unmatched. The CDR3 is 13 residues long. For the CDR3, the DNA is TGCAGTGCAACCGGGACTAGTTCCTACGAGCAGTACTTC. This encodes CSATGTSSYEQYF.

The V call is TRBV12-5, the J call TRBJ1-4; 8 bases agree with TRBD1. Germline trimming cut 3 bases from V and 6 bases from J; bases unmatched to any gene: 18. Germline-derived CDR1 and CDR2 are LGHNT and FRNRAP. The CDR3 runs 19 residues. Here the CDR3 DNA reads TGTGCTAGTGGTTTTAGGACCGGGACAGGTTCACCTCGGGATGAAAAACTGTTTTTT. Its protein is CASGFRTGTGSPRDEKLFF.

This clonotype appeared a few times. The rearrangement uses TRBV5-1 and TRBJ2-1; either TRBD1 or TRBD2 may supply D (5 bases each). CDR1 and CDR2 from the germline V gene are SGHRS and YFSETQ. There are 17 residues in the CDR3. The ends were cut back, 0 bases at V and 0 bases at J, with 13 bases in the middle. The CDR3 region is CASSLGFRGYSYNEQFF. DNA for the CDR3: TGCGCCAGCAGCTTGGGGTTCCGGGGCTACTCCTACAATGAGCAGTTCTTC.

The genes are TRBV29-1 and TRBJ2-3; TRBD2 agrees at 7 bases. The V gene end was trimmed by 0 bases and the J gene end by 6 bases; junction bases not matched to a gene: 12. CDR1 is SQVTM, CDR2 ANQGSEA, per germline. The CDR3 spans 16 residues. The CDR3 DNA reads as TGCAGCGTTGAAGACTGGGGGGGAGTTGCTTCGGATACGCAGTATTTT. Its translation is CSVEDWGGVASDTQYF.

This clonotype was found many times. The V call is TRBV27, the J call TRBJ1-5; TRBD1 agrees at 8 bases. V lost 1 base to trimming and J lost 1 base; unmatched junction nucleotides: 3. The CDR3 runs 16 residues. Germline assignment: CDR1 MNHEY and CDR2 SMNVEV (reference sequence). The CDR3 protein is CASSLFAGGSNQPQHF. CDR3 bases: TGTGCCAGCAGTTTATTCGCAGGGGGCAGCAATCAGCCCCAGCATTTT.

This sequence joins TRBV7-9 and TRBJ2-5; D unclear. Trimming removed 2 bases from V and 0 bases from J, with 7 bases in between. The V gene's germline CDR1 is SEHNR and CDR2 FQNEAQ (reference sequence). The CDR3 extends over 14 amino acids. The CDR3 is CASSLKAYQETQYF. CDR3 sequence (DNA): TGTGCCAGCAGCTTAAAAGCCTACCAAGAGACCCAGTACTTC.

This sequence joins TRBV12-3 or TRBV12-4 and TRBJ2-1; 7 nucleotides match TRBD2. CDR3 length: 15 amino acids. V gave up 2 bases and J gave up 4 bases; unmatched junction bases: 5. CDR3 DNA: TGTGCCAGCAGTTTATCCGGGAGGAATTACAATGAGCAGTTCTTC. This translates into CASSLSGRNYNEQFF.

CDR3 amino acids: CASSPSRQVPLSGYTF. The CDR3, as DNA: TGTGCCAGCAGTCCCTCTAGACAGGTACCACTATCTGGCTACACCTTC. The chain employs TRBV28 and TRBJ1-2, with D possibly matching TRBD1 (6 bases). The CDR3 runs to 16 residues. Per germline, CDR1 MDHEN and CDR2 SYDVKM. Trimming removed 5 bases from V and 7 bases from J, with 23 bases in between.

This clonotype was seen a few times. The chain couples TRBV13 to TRBJ2-7; 10 bases align to TRBD1. This CDR3 contains 14 residues. Germline V lookup: CDR1 PRHDT, CDR2 FYEKMQ (reference sequence). V lost 6 bases to trimming and J lost 4 bases; unmatched junction nucleotides: 6. CDR3: CASRPGQGIYEQYF. The CDR3 nucleotides are TGTGCCAGCAGACCGGGACAGGGGATTTACGAGCAGTACTTC.

This chain connects TRBV6-1 to TRBJ2-1; 12 bases map to TRBD2. V shed 6 bases and J 9 bases; nucleotides not matched to a gene: 6. The CDR3 sequence is 14 residues long. Germline V CDR1 and CDR2: MNHNS, SASEGT. CDR3 bases: TGTGCCAGCAGACGACTAGCGGGAGAGGTTGAGCAGTTCTTC. Translation gives CASRRLAGEVEQFF.

This clonotype was observed a handful of times. The V and J genes are TRBV7-9 and TRBJ2-1, with 9 bases identical to TRBD2. The junction had 4 bases not matched to a gene; V was cut back by 1 base and J by 0 bases. CDR1 is SEHNR and CDR2 is FQNEAQ in the germline V gene (reference sequence). This CDR3 contains 17 residues. The CDR3 region has the DNA TGTGCCAGCAGCTTAGTGGGCGGGAGGGCCTCCTACAATGAGCAGTTCTTC. Protein product: CASSLVGGRASYNEQFF.